The 8 T cell receptor beta chains below come from one sample, sequenced in a study of chemoradiotherapy in HPV16-positive cancers (dated by TCRdb to about 2022). Library prep was done by the immunoSEQ multiplex PCR assay. TCRdb provides this immuneACCESS table in a form limited to in-frame rearrangements. Some clones are lacking; in checked studies, under half of them reflect an unresolved V gene, and why the rest are absent is not known. This sample holds about 27,000 clones; roughly 92% were observed only once. In total, the top ten clones hold roughly 18% of the sample. The sample was blood, taken from a patient who underwent chemoradiotherapy. The receptors were sampled from a human donor with HPV-associated anogenital cancer.

This chain connects TRBV5-1 to TRBJ1-1; 8 bases map to TRBD1. Germline V gives CDR1 SGHRS, CDR2 YFSETQ. V gave up 4 bases and J gave up 0 bases; unmatched junction bases: 5. The CDR3 has 15 residues. The DNA of the CDR3 is TGCGCCAGCAGCCCACAGGGGGGAATGAACACTGAAGCTTTCTTT. Its translation is CASSPQGGMNTEAFF.

The chain has TRBV19 and TRBJ1-2; tentatively, D is TRBD1 (6 bases). The CDR3 totals 16 residues. In germline, CDR1 is LNHDA, CDR2 SQIVND (reference sequence). V shed 3 bases and J shed 3 bases, with 17 bases lying between them. The CDR3 protein is CASSIPKGGQDYGYTF. DNA of the CDR3: TGTGCCAGTAGTATCCCGAAGGGGGGCCAAGACTATGGCTACACCTTC.

V gene TRBV27 combines with J gene TRBJ2-1; D may be TRBD1 (5 bases). The length of the CDR3 is 15 residues. Trimming cost V 6 bases and J 0 bases, with 12 bases left between them. Germline loops: CDR1 MNHEY, CDR2 SMNVEV (reference sequence). The CDR3 nucleotides are TGTGCCAGCAGGTCACAGGCAACCTCCTACAATGAGCAGTTCTTC. It translates to CASRSQATSYNEQFF.

This clone was found once. The chain uses TRBV7-3 and TRBJ2-5; 10 nucleotides line up with TRBD1. Germline V gene sequence: CDR1 SGHTA, CDR2 FQGTGA. The CDR3 sequence is 15 residues long. Trimming took 5 bases from V and 7 from J; bases not matched to a gene: 10. CDR3: CASSPIPGTGVTQYF. The CDR3 bases are TGTGCCAGCAGCCCCATCCCTGGGACAGGGGTGACCCAGTACTTC. Filled out from reference TRBV7-3 and TRBJ2-5, the complete variable domain reads GAGVSQTPSNKVTEKGKYVELRCDPISGHTALYWYRQSLGQGPEFLIYFQGTGAADDSGLPNDRFFAVRPEGSVSTLKIQRTERGDSAVYLCASSPIPGTGVTQYFGPGTRLLVL.

In DNA, the CDR3 is TGTGCCAGCAGTTACACAGCAGGGGGCGTACCACCCCTCCACTTT. Translation: CASSYTAGGVPPLHF. The chain has TRBV6-6 and TRBJ1-6, with 8 nucleotides matching TRBD1. Looked up from germline, CDR1 is MNHNY and CDR2 is SVGAGI (reference sequence). The ends lost 2 bases at V and 11 bases at J; junction bases unmatched: 8. The CDR3 is 15 amino acids.

The rearrangement uses TRBV11-2 and TRBJ2-5, with D possibly matching TRBD2 (6 bases). Between the trimmed V and J ends, which lost 5 bases and 2 bases, there was a span of 12 bases. The CDR3 runs to 14 residues. The germline V gene encodes CDR1 SGHAT and CDR2 FQNNGV. Written as DNA, the CDR3 is TGTGCCAGCAGCCGATGGACTATACAAGAGACCCAGTACTTC. Its translation is CASSRWTIQETQYF. Drawing the rest from reference TRBV11-2 and TRBJ2-5, the complete variable domain is EAGVAQSPRYKIIEKRQSVAFWCNPISGHATLYWYQQILGQGPKLLIQFQNNGVVDDSQLPKDRFSAERLKGVDSTLKIQPAKLEDSAVYLCASSRWTIQETQYFGPGTRLLVL.

The CDR3 DNA sequence: TGTGCCAGCACCGGGACTAGCCTAGAGACCCAGTACTTC. It encodes CASTGTSLETQYF. The rearrangement uses TRBV2 and TRBJ2-5; 9 nucleotides agree with TRBD2. V trimming: 7 bases; J trimming: 4 bases; junction bases outside the gene matches: 4. CDR1 is SNHLY and CDR2 is FYNNEI in the germline V gene. CDR3 length: 13 residues.

The chain employs TRBV7-2 and TRBJ2-7; D remains ambiguous. Trimming left V 6 bases short and J 0 bases short, with 9 bases between. The germline gives CDR1 SGHTA, CDR2 FQGNSA. This CDR3 is built from 13 residues. For the CDR3, the DNA is TGTGCCAGCAGACCCCCCAGCTCCTACGAGCAGTACTTC. Amino acids: CASRPPSSYEQYF.